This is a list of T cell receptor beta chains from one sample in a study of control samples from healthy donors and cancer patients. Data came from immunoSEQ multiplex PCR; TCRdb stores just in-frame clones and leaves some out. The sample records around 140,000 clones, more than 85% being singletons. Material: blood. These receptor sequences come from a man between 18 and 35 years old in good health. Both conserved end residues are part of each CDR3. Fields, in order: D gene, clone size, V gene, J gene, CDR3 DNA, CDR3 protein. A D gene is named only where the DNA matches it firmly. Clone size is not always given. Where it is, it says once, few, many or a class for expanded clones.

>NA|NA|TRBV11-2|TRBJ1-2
TGTGCCAGCAGCCAAAACTCCAACTATGGCTACACCTTC
CASSQNSNYGYTF
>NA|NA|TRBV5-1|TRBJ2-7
TGCGCCAGCAGCCCCCGGTGGGGTGACATAGGGCCCCAGCAGTACTTC
CASSPRWGDIGPQQYF
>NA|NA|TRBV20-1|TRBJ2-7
TGCAGTGCTAGTGGGGCGGTCGAGCAGTACTTC
CSASGAVEQYF
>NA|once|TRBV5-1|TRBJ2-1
TGCGCCAGCAGCTTGCTCGACAATGAGCAGTTCTTC
CASSLLDNEQFF
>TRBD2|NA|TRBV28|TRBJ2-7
TGTGCCAGCATCCCCACTAGCGGAGAAAGCTACGAGCAGTACTTC
CASIPTSGESYEQYF
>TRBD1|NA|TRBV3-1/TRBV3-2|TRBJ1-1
TGTGCCAGCAGCCCGACAGGGGCCCCAAACACTGAAGCTTTCTTT
CASSPTGAPNTEAFF
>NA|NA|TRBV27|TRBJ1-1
TGTGCCAGCAGTTTAATCCGCTTAAGCAAGTCTGAAGCTTTCTTT
CASSLIRLSKSEAFF
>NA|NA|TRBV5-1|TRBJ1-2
TGCGCCAGCAGCTTGGCCTCGGGGGCCAGCGCTAACTATGGCTACACCTTC
CASSLASGASANYGYTF
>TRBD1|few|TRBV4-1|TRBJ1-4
TGCGCCAGCAGCCCCAGTTGGACAGGGACGAGGAAACTGTTTTTT
CASSPSWTGTRKLFF
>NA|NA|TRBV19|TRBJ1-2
TGTGCCAGTAGTATAGTACAGGGCGATGGCTACACCTTC
CASSIVQGDGYTF
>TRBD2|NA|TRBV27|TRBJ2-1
TGTGCCAGCGAACCCCGGGGAAGGACTAGCCTACGAGAGCAGTTCTTC
CASEPRGRTSLREQFF
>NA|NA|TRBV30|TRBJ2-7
TGTGCCTGGAGTGTAGTATTGAGGAGCCCCTACGAGCAGTACTTC
CAWSVVLRSPYEQYF
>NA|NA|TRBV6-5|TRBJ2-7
TGTGCCAGCAGTTACTCGATCACCCTGGTAGACGAGCAGTACTTC
CASSYSITLVDEQYF
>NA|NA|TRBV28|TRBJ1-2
TGTGCCAGCAGTTTTTGGGCCGCTCTTTTTTATGGCTACACCTTC
CASSFWAALFYGYTF
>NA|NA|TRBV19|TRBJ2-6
TGTGCCAGTAGTATCGGGACTTTCTCTGGGGCCAACGTCCTGACTTTC
CASSIGTFSGANVLTF
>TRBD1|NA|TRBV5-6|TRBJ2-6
TGTGCCAGCAGCGGAGTCCAGGGGGTAGCTGGGGCCAACGTCCTGACTTTC
CASSGVQGVAGANVLTF
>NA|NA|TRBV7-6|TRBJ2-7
TGTGCCAGCAGCTCTTCGGCCTCCGAGCAGTACTTC
CASSSSASEQYF
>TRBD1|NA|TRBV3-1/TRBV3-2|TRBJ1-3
TGTGCCAGCAGCCGGGCCGGGACAGGGTTGGGAAACACCATATATTTT
CASSRAGTGLGNTIYF
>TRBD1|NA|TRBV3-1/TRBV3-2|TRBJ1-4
TGTGCCAGCAGCCGGCGACAGGGGGGGGGTGAAAAACTGTTTTTT
CASSRRQGGGEKLFF
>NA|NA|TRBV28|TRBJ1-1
TGTGCCACCATCCAGATGAACACTGAAGCTTTCTTT
CATIQMNTEAFF
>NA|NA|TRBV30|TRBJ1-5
TGTGCCTGGAGTGGGGGCAGCTACGGGAATCAGCCCCAGCATTTT
CAWSGGSYGNQPQHF
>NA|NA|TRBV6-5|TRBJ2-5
TGTGCCAGCAGAAACAGTCAAGAGACCCAGTACTTC
CASRNSQETQYF
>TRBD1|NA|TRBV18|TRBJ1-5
TGTGCCAGCTCACCGGAGGAGGGGGCGCCCAATCAGCCCCAGCATTTT
CASSPEEGAPNQPQHF
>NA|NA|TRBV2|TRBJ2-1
TGTGCCAGCAGTGAGGTTGGCCAGGGTTGGGATGAGCAGTTCTTC
CASSEVGQGWDEQFF
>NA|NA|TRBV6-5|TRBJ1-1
TGTGCCAGCAGCCTCAGGGAATGGAACACTGAAGCTTTCTTT
CASSLREWNTEAFF
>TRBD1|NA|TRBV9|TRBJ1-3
TGTGCCAGCAGCCCAAGGGGGCCGAAAGGGGGGCTTTCCTCTGGAAACACCATATATTTT
CASSPRGPKGGLSSGNTIYF
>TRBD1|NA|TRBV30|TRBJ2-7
TGTGCCTGGAGTTGGGACAGGGGAGGTTACGAGCAGTACTTC
CAWSWDRGGYEQYF
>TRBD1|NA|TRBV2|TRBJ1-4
TGTGCCAGCAGTGATAATACCGGGACAGGGAATGAAAAACTGTTTTTT
CASSDNTGTGNEKLFF
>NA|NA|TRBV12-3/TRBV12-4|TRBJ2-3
TGTGCCAGCAGCTTGGGGGATACGCAGTATTTT
CASSLGDTQYF
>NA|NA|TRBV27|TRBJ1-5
TGTGCCAGCAGTTTATCTTATAGCAATCAGCCCCAGCATTTT
CASSLSYSNQPQHF
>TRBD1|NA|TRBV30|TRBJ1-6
TGTGCCTGGAGACCGGGGACAGGGGGGCCACCCCTCCACTTT
CAWRPGTGGPPLHF
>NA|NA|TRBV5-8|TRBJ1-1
TGTGCCAGCAGCTTTTGGCCGCCCTCGAGCACTGAAGCTTTCTTT
CASSFWPPSSTEAFF
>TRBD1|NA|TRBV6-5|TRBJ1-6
TGTGCCAGCAGTCGGACAGGGGGTAATTCACCCCTCCACTTT
CASSRTGGNSPLHF
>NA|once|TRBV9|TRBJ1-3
TGTGCCAGCAGCGTAGGACAATCGGAGCCTGGAAACACCATATATTTT
CASSVGQSEPGNTIYF